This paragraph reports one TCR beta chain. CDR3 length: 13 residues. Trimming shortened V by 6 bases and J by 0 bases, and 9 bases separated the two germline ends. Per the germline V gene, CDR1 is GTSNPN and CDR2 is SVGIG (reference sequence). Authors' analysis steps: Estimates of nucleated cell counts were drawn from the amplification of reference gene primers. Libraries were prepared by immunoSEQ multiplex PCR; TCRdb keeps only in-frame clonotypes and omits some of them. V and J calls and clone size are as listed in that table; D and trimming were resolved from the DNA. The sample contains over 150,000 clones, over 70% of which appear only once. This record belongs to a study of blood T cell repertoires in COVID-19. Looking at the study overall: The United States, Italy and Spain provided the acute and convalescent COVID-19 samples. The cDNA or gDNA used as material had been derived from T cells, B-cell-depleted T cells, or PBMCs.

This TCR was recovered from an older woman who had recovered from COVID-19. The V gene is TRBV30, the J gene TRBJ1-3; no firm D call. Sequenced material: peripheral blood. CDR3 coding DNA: TGTGCCTGCGACAAGAGCTCTGGAAACACCATATATTTT. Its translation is CACDKSSGNTIYF.